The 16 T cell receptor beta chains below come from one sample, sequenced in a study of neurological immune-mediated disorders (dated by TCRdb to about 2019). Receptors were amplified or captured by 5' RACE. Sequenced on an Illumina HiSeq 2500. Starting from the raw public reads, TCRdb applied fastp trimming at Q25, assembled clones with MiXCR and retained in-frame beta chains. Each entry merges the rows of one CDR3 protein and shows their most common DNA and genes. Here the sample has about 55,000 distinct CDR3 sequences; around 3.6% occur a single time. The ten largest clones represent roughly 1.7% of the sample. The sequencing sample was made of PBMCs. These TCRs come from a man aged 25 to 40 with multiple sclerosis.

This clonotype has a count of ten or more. For the CDR3, the DNA is TGCGCCAGCAGCTCCTTAGGATCCGGGAACGAAAAACTGTTTTTT. Protein sequence: CASSSLGSGNEKLFF. This sequence joins TRBV5-1 and TRBJ1-4; D uncertain. Germline CDR1 SGHRS, CDR2 YFSETQ. The CDR3 totals 15 residues. Trimming cost V 3 bases and J 8 bases, with 17 bases left between them. The whole variable domain, filled in from reference TRBV5-1 and TRBJ1-4, reads KAGVTQTPRYLIKTRGQQVTLSCSPISGHRSVSWYQQTPGQGLQFLFEYFSETQRNKGNFPGRFSGRQFSNSRSEMNVSTLELGDSALYLCASSSLGSGNEKLFFGSGTQLSVL.

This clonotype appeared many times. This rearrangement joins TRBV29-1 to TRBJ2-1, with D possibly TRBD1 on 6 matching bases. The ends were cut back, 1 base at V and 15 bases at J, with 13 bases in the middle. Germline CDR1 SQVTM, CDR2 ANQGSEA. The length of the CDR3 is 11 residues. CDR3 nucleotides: TGCAGCGTTGAAGTCCCACAGGGAACGTTCTTC. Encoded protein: CSVEVPQGTFF.

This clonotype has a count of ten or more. The CDR3 nucleotides read TGCGCCAGCAGCGCAAACAGGGGTCGGGTGAACACTGAAGCTTTCTTT. Its protein is CASSANRGRVNTEAFF. The V call is TRBV5-1, the J call TRBJ1-1; 7 positions match TRBD1. CDR1 and CDR2 (germline): SGHRS, YFSETQ. CDR3 length: 16 residues. With V trimmed by 4 bases and J by 0 bases, 9 bases remained unmatched.

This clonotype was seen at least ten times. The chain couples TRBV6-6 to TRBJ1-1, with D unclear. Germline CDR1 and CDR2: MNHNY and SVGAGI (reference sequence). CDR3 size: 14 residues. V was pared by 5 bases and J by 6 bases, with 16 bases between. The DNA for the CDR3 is TGTGCCAGCAGTCCGAACACACCGCTGGCTGAAGCTTTCTTT. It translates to CASSPNTPLAEAFF.

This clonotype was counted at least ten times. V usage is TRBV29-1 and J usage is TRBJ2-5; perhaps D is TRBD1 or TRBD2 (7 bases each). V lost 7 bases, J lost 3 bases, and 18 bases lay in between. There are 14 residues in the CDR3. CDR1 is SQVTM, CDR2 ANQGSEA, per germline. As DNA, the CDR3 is TGCAGCGCGCTGAGGCAGGGGGGGAAAGAGACCCAGTACTTC. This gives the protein CSALRQGGKETQYF.

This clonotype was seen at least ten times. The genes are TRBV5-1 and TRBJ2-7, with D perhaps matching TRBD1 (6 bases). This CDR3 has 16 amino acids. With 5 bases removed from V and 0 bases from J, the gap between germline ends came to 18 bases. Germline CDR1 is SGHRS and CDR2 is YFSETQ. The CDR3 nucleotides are TGCGCCAGCAGGAGGGCACCGGGACAAAGCTCCTACGAGCAGTACTTC. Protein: CASRRAPGQSSYEQYF.

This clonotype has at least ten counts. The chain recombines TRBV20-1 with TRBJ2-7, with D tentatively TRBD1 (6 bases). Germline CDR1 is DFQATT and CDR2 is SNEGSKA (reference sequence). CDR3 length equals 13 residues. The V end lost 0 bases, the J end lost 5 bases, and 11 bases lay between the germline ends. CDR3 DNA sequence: TGCAGTGCTAGAGATACAGGGTCCCACGAGCAGTACTTC. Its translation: CSARDTGSHEQYF.

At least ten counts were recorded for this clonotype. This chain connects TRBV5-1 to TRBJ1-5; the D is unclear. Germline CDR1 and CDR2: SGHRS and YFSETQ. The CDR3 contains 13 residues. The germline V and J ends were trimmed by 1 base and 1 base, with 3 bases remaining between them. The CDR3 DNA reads TGCGCCAGCAGCTTGACCAGCAATCAGCCCCAGCATTTT. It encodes CASSLTSNQPQHF. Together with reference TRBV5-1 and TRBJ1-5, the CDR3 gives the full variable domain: KAGVTQTPRYLIKTRGQQVTLSCSPISGHRSVSWYQQTPGQGLQFLFEYFSETQRNKGNFPGRFSGRQFSNSRSEMNVSTLELGDSALYLCASSLTSNQPQHFGDGTRLSIL.

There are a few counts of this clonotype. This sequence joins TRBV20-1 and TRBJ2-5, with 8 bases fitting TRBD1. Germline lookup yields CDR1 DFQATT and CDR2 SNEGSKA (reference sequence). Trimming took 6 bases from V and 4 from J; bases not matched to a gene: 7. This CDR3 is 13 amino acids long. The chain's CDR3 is CSAQDRVGETQYF. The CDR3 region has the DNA TGCAGTGCCCAGGACAGGGTAGGAGAGACCCAGTACTTC.

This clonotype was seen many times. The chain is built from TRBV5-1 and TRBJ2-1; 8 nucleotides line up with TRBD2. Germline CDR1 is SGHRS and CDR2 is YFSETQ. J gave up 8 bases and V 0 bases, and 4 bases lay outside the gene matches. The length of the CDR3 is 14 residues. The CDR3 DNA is TGCGCCAGCAGCTTGGCAGCGGGGGACGATGAGCAGTTCTTC. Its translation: CASSLAAGDDEQFF.

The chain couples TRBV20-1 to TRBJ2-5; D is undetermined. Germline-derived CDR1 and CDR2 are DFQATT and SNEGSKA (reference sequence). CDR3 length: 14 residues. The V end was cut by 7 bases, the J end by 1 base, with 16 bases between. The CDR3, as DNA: TGCAGTGTGGGAAAGGGCACCCTCCAAGAGACCCAGTACTTC. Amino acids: CSVGKGTLQETQYF.

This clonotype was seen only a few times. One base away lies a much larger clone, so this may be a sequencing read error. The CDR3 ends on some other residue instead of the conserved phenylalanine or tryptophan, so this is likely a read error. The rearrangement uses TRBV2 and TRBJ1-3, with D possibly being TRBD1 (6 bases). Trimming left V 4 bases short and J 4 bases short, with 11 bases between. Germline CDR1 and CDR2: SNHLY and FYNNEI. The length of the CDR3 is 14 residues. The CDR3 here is CASSAGQSGNTIYC. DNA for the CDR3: TGTGCCAGCAGTGCAGGACAGTCGGGAAACACCATATATTGT.

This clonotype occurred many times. This chain's CDR3 is CASSTPMGEAFF. The CDR3 region has the DNA TGTGCCAGCAGTACCCCCATGGGTGAAGCTTTCTTT. This chain joins TRBV6-6 and TRBJ1-1; D is unclear. V lost 5 bases and J 7 bases, leaving 11 bases between the germline ends. The germline V gene encodes CDR1 MNHNY and CDR2 SVGAGI (reference sequence). The CDR3 runs 12 residues.

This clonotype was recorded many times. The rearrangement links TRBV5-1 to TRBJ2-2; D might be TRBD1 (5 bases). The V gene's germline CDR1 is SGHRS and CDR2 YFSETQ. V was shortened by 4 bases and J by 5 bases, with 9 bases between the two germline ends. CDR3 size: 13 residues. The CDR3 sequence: CASSTQGTGELFF. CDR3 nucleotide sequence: TGCGCCAGCAGCACCCAGGGAACCGGGGAGCTGTTTTTT.

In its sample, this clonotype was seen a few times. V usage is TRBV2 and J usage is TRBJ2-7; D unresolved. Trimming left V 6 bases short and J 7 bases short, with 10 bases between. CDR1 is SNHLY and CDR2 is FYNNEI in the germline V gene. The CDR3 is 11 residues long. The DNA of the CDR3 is TGTGCCAGCAGCTACGACAAAGAGCAGTACTTC. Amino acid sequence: CASSYDKEQYF.

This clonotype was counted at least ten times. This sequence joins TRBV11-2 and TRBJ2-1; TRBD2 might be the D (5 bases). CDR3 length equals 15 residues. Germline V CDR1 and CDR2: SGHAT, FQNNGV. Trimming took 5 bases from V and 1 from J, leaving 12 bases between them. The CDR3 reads CASSPRGRSYNEQFF. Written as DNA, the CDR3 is TGTGCCAGCAGCCCCCGGGGTCGGTCCTACAATGAGCAGTTCTTC.